A single T cell receptor beta chain is shown here with its context. This entry comes from a study of shared clonotypes between healthy human individuals. As for the study in general: The plates for each donor numbered three CD4 naive, three CD4 memory, two CD8 naive and one CD8 memory.

Profiling relied on immunoSEQ multiplex PCR, and the TCRdb table lists in-frame clones only, not all of them. The profile shows around 1.1 million clones, about four fifths of them singletons. The CDR3 extends over 15 amino acids. V shed 3 bases, J shed 5 bases, and the junction held 9 bases outside the gene matches. Germline-derived CDR1 and CDR2 are GTSNPN and SVGIG (reference sequence). Donors, healthy HIV-negative adults, lacked recent acute infections or vaccinations. The donor cohort consisted entirely of Caucasian adults residing in Nashville, Tennessee. Sequencing was done on a sample of memory CD4+ T cells from PBMCs. Subset here: CD45RA-negative fraction. This sequence was found in a man between 18 and 29 years old in good health. Some clones in this sample may be carry-over from other donors' samples. The rearrangement joins TRBV30 to TRBJ1-2; 10 nucleotides align to TRBD1. The DNA for the CDR3 is TGTGCCTGGAGGACAGGGGGCGTAAGGTCTTATGGCTACACCTTC. The encoded protein is CAWRTGGVRSYGYTF.